Below are 26 T cell receptor beta chains sequenced from a single sample in a study of CD8 T cells in ankylosing spondylitis. Study outcomes and limitations: One TCR beta motif, made up of eight or nine highly homologous variants, appeared characteristic of ankylosing spondylitis blood.

Their specific antigens are unknown. TCRdb analysed the 5' RACE reads with MiXCR anew, one entry per CDR3 protein. The sample has about 540,000 distinct CDR3 sequences, roughly 13% seen once. Sequencing was performed on blood, either unsorted or a sorted T cell fraction (not recorded which). The receptors originated from a male donor with ankylosing spondylitis.

This clonotype has only a few counts. The V call is TRBV20-1, the J call TRBJ1-6, with 8 bases matching TRBD1. Germline V gives CDR1 DFQATT, CDR2 SNEGSKA (reference sequence). J lost 8 bases, V lost 5 bases, and 5 bases had no gene match. The CDR3 contains 13 residues. As DNA, the CDR3 is TGCAGTGCTGGACAGGGTGCGGATTCACCCCTCCACTTT. It translates to CSAGQGADSPLHF.

This clonotype has ten or more counts. The chain uses TRBV5-1 and TRBJ2-3, with a possible D match to TRBD2 (6 bases). The CDR3 is 13 residues long. Germline assignment: CDR1 SGHRS and CDR2 YFSETQ. V was cut by 2 bases and J by 4 bases, with 8 bases left in between. The CDR3 loop reads CASSFGGPDTQYF. The CDR3 nucleotides read TGCGCCAGCAGCTTTGGAGGGCCAGATACGCAGTATTTT. Based on the CDR3 plus reference TRBV5-1 and TRBJ2-3, the full variable domain is KAGVTQTPRYLIKTRGQQVTLSCSPISGHRSVSWYQQTPGQGLQFLFEYFSETQRNKGNFPGRFSGRQFSNSRSEMNVSTLELGDSALYLCASSFGGPDTQYFGPGTRLTVL.

This clonotype has a count of ten or more. The rearrangement joins TRBV12-3 or TRBV12-4 to TRBJ1-6, with 8 bases fitting TRBD1. CDR3 size: 15 residues. Germline trimming cut 6 bases from V and 5 bases from J; bases unmatched to any gene: 6. CDR3 region: CASSRQGLDNSPLHF. DNA of the CDR3: TGTGCCAGCAGCCGACAGGGGTTGGATAATTCACCCCTCCACTTT.

This CDR3 is CAIRGTGLENIQYF. The CDR3 DNA follows: TGTGCCATCAGGGGGACAGGCCTGGAGAACATTCAGTACTTC. J is TRBJ2-4 and V is TRBV10-3; 8 bases are shared with TRBD1. V trimming: 6 bases; J trimming: 7 bases; junction bases outside the gene matches: 8. Germline loops: CDR1 ENHRY, CDR2 SYGVKD. The CDR3 has 14 residues.

This clonotype was detected a few times. The rearrangement joins TRBV20-1 to TRBJ1-2; D is perhaps TRBD1 (6 bases). The germline CDR1 and CDR2 sequences are DFQATT and SNEGSKA (reference sequence). V was cut by 3 bases and J by 2 bases, with 10 bases left in between. The CDR3 runs 13 residues. For the CDR3, the DNA is TGCAGTGCTAGGGTCGACAGGAACTATGGCTACACCTTC. Amino acid sequence: CSARVDRNYGYTF.

This clonotype was counted many times. The V gene is TRBV7-9, the J gene TRBJ2-1, with TRBD2 matching over 10 bases. Germline lookup yields CDR1 SEHNR and CDR2 FQNEAQ (reference sequence). This CDR3 region has 16 residues. The V gene end was trimmed by 1 base and the J gene end by 7 bases; junction bases not matched to a gene: 7. In DNA, the CDR3 is TGTGCCAGCAGCTTAGAAGCGGGAGGGCCTAGAAATGAGCAGTTCTTC. Translated: CASSLEAGGPRNEQFF.

V is TRBV7-2 and J is TRBJ1-6; no firm D call. CDR1 is SGHTA and CDR2 is FQGNSA in the germline V gene. The V end lost 4 bases, the J end lost 7 bases, and 8 bases lay between the germline ends. CDR3 length: 13 residues. DNA for the CDR3: TGTGCCAGCAGCTCCTTACTAAATTCACCCCTCCACTTT. Translating it yields CASSSLLNSPLHF.

This clonotype has at least ten counts. The V and J genes are TRBV5-1 and TRBJ2-1; 8 bases fit TRBD1. From germline, CDR1 is SGHRS and CDR2 YFSETQ. The CDR3 length is 15 residues. The J segment lost 4 bases and the V segment lost 0 bases, leaving 3 bases of the junction unmatched. This CDR3 reads CASSLGQGTYNEQFF. CDR3 DNA: TGCGCCAGCAGCTTGGGACAGGGGACATACAATGAGCAGTTCTTC.

This chain links TRBV29-1 with TRBJ2-3; D may be TRBD1 (5 bases). Trimming cost V 6 bases and J 2 bases, with 12 bases left between them. The CDR3 extends over 13 amino acids. Looked up from germline, CDR1 is SQVTM and CDR2 is ANQGSEA. The CDR3 DNA sequence: TGCAGCGTGGAAACAGGTTCCACAGATACGCAGTATTTT. Translated: CSVETGSTDTQYF.

The chain uses TRBV10-3 and TRBJ2-3; 7 positions agree with TRBD2. Germline V CDR1 and CDR2: ENHRY, SYGVKD. Trimming took 6 bases from V and 3 from J; bases not matched to a gene: 9. The CDR3 has 15 amino acids. The CDR3 is CAIRKAGEGTDTQYF. CDR3 DNA: TGTGCCATCAGAAAGGCGGGAGAAGGGACAGATACGCAGTATTTT.

This clonotype was seen more than once but under ten times. The chain recombines TRBV12-3 or TRBV12-4 with TRBJ2-1, with unresolved D. This CDR3 comprises 14 residues. Trimming took off 0 bases at V and 8 bases at J, with 11 bases between the two ends. The CDR3 protein is CASSLAYVWDEQFF. The CDR3 DNA reads TGTGCCAGCAGTTTAGCTTACGTCTGGGATGAGCAGTTCTTC.

This clonotype has just one count. A much larger clone differs from this one at a single base, so this may be a read error. The chain links TRBV3-1 to TRBJ2-1, with D unclear. Germline CDR1 is LGHDT and CDR2 is YNNKEL (reference sequence). This CDR3 is 17 amino acids long. This chain's CDR3 is CACSQETILSSYNEQFF. The CDR3 DNA reads as TGTGCCTGCAGCCAAGAGACCATTTTAAGCTCCTACAATGAGCAGTTCTTC.

This clonotype occurred a few times. The V call is TRBV11-1, the J call TRBJ1-6; TRBD1 matches at 7 bases. Germline CDR1 and CDR2: SGHAT and FQDESV (reference sequence). This CDR3 region has 18 residues. J lost 0 bases, V lost 5 bases, and 10 bases had no gene match. This CDR3 is CASSPRGGQSSYNSPLHF. CDR3 sequence (DNA): TGTGCCAGCAGCCCTAGGGGGGGACAGAGCTCCTATAATTCACCCCTCCACTTT.

This clonotype came up a few times. The V gene is TRBV29-1, the J gene TRBJ2-2; 8 bases map to TRBD2. V was pared by 4 bases and J by 7 bases, with 11 bases of the junction left unmatched. The germline gives CDR1 SQVTM, CDR2 ANQGSEA. The CDR3 consists of 15 residues. CDR3 residues: CSVAIAGSKGGELFF. The CDR3 nucleotides are TGCAGCGTTGCGATAGCGGGATCTAAGGGCGGGGAGCTGTTTTTT.

This clonotype was counted ten times or more. This chain connects TRBV24-1 to TRBJ1-4; D is unclear. The germline V gene encodes CDR1 KGHDR and CDR2 SFDVKD. The CDR3 length is 13 residues. Trimming took off 4 bases at V and 6 bases at J, with 8 bases between the two ends. The CDR3: CATSEAGDEKLFF. The CDR3 DNA is TGTGCCACCAGTGAGGCAGGAGATGAAAAACTGTTTTTT.

This clonotype was detected a few times. The V and J genes are TRBV7-9 and TRBJ2-2, with a tentative D call TRBD2 (6 bases). V lost 5 bases and J 2 bases, leaving 15 bases between the germline ends. Germline-derived CDR1 and CDR2 are SEHNR and FQNEAQ (reference sequence). The CDR3 is 16 residues long. The CDR3: CASSTTSLPNTGELFF. CDR3 DNA sequence: TGTGCCAGCAGCACAACTAGCTTACCAAACACCGGGGAGCTGTTTTTT.

This clonotype was recorded a few times. The V gene is TRBV5-6, the J gene TRBJ1-2, with D unresolved. V gave up 4 bases and J gave up 8 bases, with 15 bases separating them. The V gene's germline CDR1 is SGHDT and CDR2 YYEEEE. There are 13 residues in the CDR3. This CDR3 reads CASSPDGVGGYTF. CDR3 DNA sequence: TGTGCCAGCAGCCCGGATGGGGTCGGGGGCTACACCTTC.

At least ten counts were recorded for this clonotype. The CDR3 spells CATSKDRSNQPQHF. The CDR3 DNA reads as TGTGCCACCAGTAAGGACAGGAGCAATCAGCCCCAGCATTTT. The chain links TRBV15 to TRBJ1-5; 7 bases line up with TRBD1. This CDR3 comprises 14 residues. The V segment lost 6 bases and the J segment 1 base; nucleotides outside the gene matches: 3. Germline CDR1 is LNHNV and CDR2 is YYDKDF (reference sequence).

V usage is TRBV5-1 and J usage is TRBJ1-5; D perhaps matches TRBD1 (5 bases). The germline V gene has CDR1 SGHRS and CDR2 YFSETQ. The CDR3 totals 14 residues. Trimming left V 0 bases short and J 6 bases short, with 10 bases between. DNA of the CDR3: TGCGCCAGCAGCTTGGCCCCGGGGGGTCAGCCCCAGCATTTT. This gives the protein CASSLAPGGQPQHF.

This clonotype was seen many times. This chain connects TRBV20-1 to TRBJ2-2; tentatively, D is TRBD1 or TRBD2 (6 bases each). V shed 5 bases and J shed 4 bases, with 14 bases lying between them. Per the germline V gene, CDR1 is DFQATT and CDR2 is SNEGSKA (reference sequence). The CDR3 is made up of 14 amino acids. The CDR3 nucleotides are TGCAGTGCTGGGGGCAGCGGGCGCACCGGGGAGCTGTTTTTT. Its protein product is CSAGGSGRTGELFF.

The gene calls are TRBV3-1 and TRBJ2-5; the match to TRBD2 covers 16 bases. Germline lookup yields CDR1 LGHDT and CDR2 YNNKEL (reference sequence). The length of the CDR3 is 16 residues. V lost 4 bases to trimming and J lost 5 bases; unmatched junction nucleotides: 4. CDR3 in amino acids: CASSLEGLAGGETQYF. CDR3 sequence (DNA): TGTGCCAGCAGCCTAGAGGGACTAGCGGGAGGGGAGACCCAGTACTTC.

This clonotype has ten or more counts. The gene calls are TRBV7-8 and TRBJ1-1, with unresolved D. V lost 7 bases and J lost 6, with 18 bases in between. Looked up from germline, CDR1 is SGHVS and CDR2 is FQNEAQ. This CDR3 contains 14 residues. The CDR3 nucleotides read TGTGCCAGCATCGACGGGCTACCTGGGGCTGAAGCTTTCTTT. Translation: CASIDGLPGAEAFF.

The V gene is TRBV5-1, the J gene TRBJ1-4; possibly TRBD1 for D (5 bases). The V end was cut by 4 bases, the J end by 5 bases, with 15 bases between. This CDR3 has 15 residues. Germline V CDR1 and CDR2: SGHRS, YFSETQ. The CDR3 coding sequence is TGCGCCAGCAGCCCCGACAGTATGCGAAATGAAAAACTGTTTTTT. Translating it yields CASSPDSMRNEKLFF.

The sample holds a few counts of this clonotype. V gene TRBV12-3 or TRBV12-4 combines with J gene TRBJ2-7; no firm D call. This CDR3 has 13 amino acids. V lost 5 bases to trimming and J lost 5 bases, with 13 bases between them. In DNA, the CDR3 is TGTGCCAGCAGTCTTAGGCCCGCGGACGAGCAGTACGTC. It translates to CASSLRPADEQYV.

Ten or more counts support this clonotype. The chain has TRBV12-3 or TRBV12-4 and TRBJ1-2; D is possibly TRBD1 (6 bases). This CDR3 is 13 amino acids long. The ends were cut back, 5 bases at V and 4 bases at J, with 11 bases in the middle. The CDR3: CASSLQDSYGYTF. The CDR3 DNA reads TGTGCCAGCAGTCTCCAGGACAGCTATGGCTACACCTTC.

The chain carries TRBV25-1 and TRBJ1-2; perhaps TRBD1 as D (6 bases). Germline CDR1 reads MGHDK; CDR2 reads SYGVNS. Trimming cost V 0 bases and J 8 bases, with 16 bases left between them. The CDR3 totals 15 residues. The CDR3 sequence is CASSEYEGGAEGYTF. DNA for the CDR3: TGTGCCAGCAGTGAATATGAGGGGGGCGCGGAGGGCTACACCTTC.